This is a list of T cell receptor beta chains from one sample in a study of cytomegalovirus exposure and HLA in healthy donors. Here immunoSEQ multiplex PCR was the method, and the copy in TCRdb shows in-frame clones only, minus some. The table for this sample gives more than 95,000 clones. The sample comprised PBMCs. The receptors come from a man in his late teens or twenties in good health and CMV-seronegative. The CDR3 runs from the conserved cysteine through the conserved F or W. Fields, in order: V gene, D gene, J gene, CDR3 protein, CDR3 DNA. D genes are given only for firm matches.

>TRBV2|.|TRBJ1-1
CASSEGPPGTEAFF
TGTGCCAGCAGTGAAGGGCCGCCGGGCACTGAAGCTTTCTTT
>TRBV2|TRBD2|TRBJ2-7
CASSGLAGSSYEQYF
TGTGCCAGCAGTGGACTAGCGGGGTCCTCCTACGAGCAGTACTTC
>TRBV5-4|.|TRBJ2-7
CASSWPAGSYEQYF
TGTGCCAGCAGCTGGCCGGCAGGATCCTACGAGCAGTACTTC
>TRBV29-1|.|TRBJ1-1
CSVGVKMGSTEAFF
TGCAGCGTTGGAGTTAAGATGGGGAGCACTGAAGCTTTCTTT
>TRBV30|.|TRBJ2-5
CAWDLRSETQYF
TGTGCCTGGGATCTTCGGTCAGAGACCCAGTACTTC
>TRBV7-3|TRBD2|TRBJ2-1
CASSSDGLVFEQFF
TGTGCCAGCAGCTCCGACGGACTAGTTTTTGAGCAGTTCTTC
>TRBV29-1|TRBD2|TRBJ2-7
CSVEDPSGSFYEQYF
TGCAGCGTTGAAGATCCTAGCGGGAGTTTCTACGAGCAGTACTTC
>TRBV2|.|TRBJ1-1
CASMRDKIMNTEAFF
TGTGCCAGCATGAGGGACAAAATCATGAACACTGAAGCTTTCTTT
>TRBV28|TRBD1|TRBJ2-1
CASSYYRGSYNEQFF
TGTGCCAGCAGTTACTACAGGGGCTCCTACAATGAGCAGTTCTTC
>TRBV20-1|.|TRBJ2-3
CSARDRSTQYF
TGCAGTGCTAGAGATAGGAGTACGCAGTATTTT
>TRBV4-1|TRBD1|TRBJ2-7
CASSQDAGGVFYEQYF
TGCGCCAGCAGCCAAGATGCAGGGGGTGTATTCTACGAGCAGTACTTC
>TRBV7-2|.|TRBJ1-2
CASSLRREEIHGYTF
TGTGCCAGCAGCTTAAGGAGGGAGGAAATCCATGGCTACACCTTC
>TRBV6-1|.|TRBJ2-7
CASSSGTTYEQYF
TGTGCCAGCAGTAGCGGCACAACCTACGAGCAGTACTTC
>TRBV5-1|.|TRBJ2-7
CASSFNTYEQYF
TGCGCCAGCAGCTTCAACACCTACGAGCAGTACTTC
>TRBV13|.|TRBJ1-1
CASSLGGAEAFF
TGTGCCAGCAGCTTGGGGGGAGCTGAAGCTTTCTTT
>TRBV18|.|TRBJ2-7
CASSPLLTRNYEQYF
TGTGCCAGCTCACCCCTTTTGACTAGAAACTACGAGCAGTACTTC
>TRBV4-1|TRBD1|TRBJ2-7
CASSVRGQDQSYSYEQYF
TGCGCCAGCAGCGTCAGGGGACAGGACCAAAGTTACTCCTACGAGCAGTACTTC